The T cell receptor beta chain described here comes from a study of T cell responses to AZD1222 COVID-19 vaccine. Study conclusions and caveats: Most donors were white British, females outnumbered males, and clonal diversity was possibly underestimated.

Turning to this clone: Antigen unknown.

The method was immunoSEQ multiplex PCR; TCRdb's version includes in-frame clones alone and lacks a portion of them. The sample contains some 120,000 clones, about nine tenths of which appear only once. This CDR3 is built from 16 residues. Germline loops: CDR1 LNHNV, CDR2 YYDKDF (reference sequence). Trimming stripped 5 bases from V and 5 bases from J, with 18 bases between. The chain has TRBV15 and TRBJ2-2; D uncertain. Sample: peripheral blood, taken on day 0 of AZD1222 vaccination. The sequence was obtained from an adult in good health. Here the CDR3 DNA reads TGTGCCACCAGCCCCCGACGGCCCCTGGGTACCGGGGAGCTGTTTTTT. Its translation is CATSPRRPLGTGELFF.